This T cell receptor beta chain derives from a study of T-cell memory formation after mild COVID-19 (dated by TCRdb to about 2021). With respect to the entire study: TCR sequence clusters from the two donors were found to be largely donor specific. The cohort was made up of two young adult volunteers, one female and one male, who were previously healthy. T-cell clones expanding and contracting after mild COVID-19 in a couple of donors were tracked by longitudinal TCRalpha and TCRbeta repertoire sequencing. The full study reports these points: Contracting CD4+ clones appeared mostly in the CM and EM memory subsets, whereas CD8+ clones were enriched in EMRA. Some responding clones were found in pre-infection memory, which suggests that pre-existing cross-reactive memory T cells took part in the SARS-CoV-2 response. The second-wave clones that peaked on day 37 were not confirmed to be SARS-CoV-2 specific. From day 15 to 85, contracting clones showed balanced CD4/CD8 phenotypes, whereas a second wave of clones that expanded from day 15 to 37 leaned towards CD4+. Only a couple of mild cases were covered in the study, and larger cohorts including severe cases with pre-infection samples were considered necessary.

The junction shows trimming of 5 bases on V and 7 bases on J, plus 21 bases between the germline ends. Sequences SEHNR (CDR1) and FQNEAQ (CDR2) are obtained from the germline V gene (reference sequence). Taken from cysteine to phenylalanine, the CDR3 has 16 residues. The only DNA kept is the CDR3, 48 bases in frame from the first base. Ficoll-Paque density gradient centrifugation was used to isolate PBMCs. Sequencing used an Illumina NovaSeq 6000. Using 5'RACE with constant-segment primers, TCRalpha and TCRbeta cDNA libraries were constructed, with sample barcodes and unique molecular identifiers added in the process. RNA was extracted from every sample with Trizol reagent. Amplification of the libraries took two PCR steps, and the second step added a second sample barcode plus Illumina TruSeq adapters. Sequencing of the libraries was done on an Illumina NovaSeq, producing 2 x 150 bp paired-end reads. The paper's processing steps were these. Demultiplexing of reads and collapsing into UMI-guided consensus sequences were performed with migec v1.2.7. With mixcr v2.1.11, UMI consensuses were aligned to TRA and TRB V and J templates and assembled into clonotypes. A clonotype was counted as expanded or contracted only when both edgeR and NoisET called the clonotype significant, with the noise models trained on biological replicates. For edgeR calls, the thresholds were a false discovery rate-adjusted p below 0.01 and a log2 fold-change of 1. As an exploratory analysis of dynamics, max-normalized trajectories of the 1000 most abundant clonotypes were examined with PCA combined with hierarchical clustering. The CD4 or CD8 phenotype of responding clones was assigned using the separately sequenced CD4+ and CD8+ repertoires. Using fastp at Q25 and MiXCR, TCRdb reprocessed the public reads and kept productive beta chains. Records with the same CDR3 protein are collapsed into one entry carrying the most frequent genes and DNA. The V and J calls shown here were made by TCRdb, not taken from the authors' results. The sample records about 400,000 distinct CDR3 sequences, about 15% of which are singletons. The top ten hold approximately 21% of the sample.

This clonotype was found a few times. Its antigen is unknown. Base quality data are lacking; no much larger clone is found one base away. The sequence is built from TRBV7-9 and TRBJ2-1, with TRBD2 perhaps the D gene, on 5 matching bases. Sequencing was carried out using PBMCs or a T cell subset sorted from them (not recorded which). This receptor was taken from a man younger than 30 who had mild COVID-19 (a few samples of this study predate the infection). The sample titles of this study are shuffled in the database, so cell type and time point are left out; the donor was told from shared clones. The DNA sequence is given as TGTGCCAGCAGCCCCCGGACTGGGTCCCTAATGAATGAGCAGTTCTTC. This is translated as CASSPRTGSLMNEQFF.